This T cell receptor (beta chain) originates from a study of blood T cell repertoires in COVID-19. Study in general: Samples representing acute and convalescent COVID-19 were sourced from the United States, Italy and Spain. PBMCs, B-cell-depleted T cells, or T cells provided the cDNA or gDNA that made up the material.

Data came from immunoSEQ multiplex PCR; TCRdb stores just in-frame clones and leaves some out. Of hundreds of thousands of clones in the sample, 91% were seen once. The source of this sequence is a young woman who had recovered from COVID-19. Sequencing input: peripheral blood.

The CDR3 DNA reads as TGTGCCAGCAGCCATCGTATTGGGGGCGGCACTGAAGCTTTCTTT. Its translation is CASSHRIGGGTEAFF. The rearrangement joins TRBV9 to TRBJ1-1, with D perhaps TRBD1 (6 bases). The germline V gene encodes CDR1 SGDLS and CDR2 YYNGEE. The CDR3 contains 15 residues. Trimming shortened V by 4 bases and J by 4 bases, and 17 bases separated the two germline ends.